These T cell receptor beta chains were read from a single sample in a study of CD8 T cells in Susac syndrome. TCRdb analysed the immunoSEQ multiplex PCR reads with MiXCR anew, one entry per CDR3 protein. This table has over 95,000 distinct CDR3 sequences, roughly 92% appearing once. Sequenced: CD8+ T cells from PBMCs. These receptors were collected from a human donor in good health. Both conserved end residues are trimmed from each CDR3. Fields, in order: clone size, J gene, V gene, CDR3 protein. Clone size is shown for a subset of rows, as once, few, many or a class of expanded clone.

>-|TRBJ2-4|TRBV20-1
SVAETAKNIQY
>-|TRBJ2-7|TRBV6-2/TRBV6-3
ASADRSVYEQY
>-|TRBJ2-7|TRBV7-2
ASSHSYEQY
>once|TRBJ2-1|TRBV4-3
ASSQNPTSGGANEQF
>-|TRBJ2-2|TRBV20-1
SASSGAGELF
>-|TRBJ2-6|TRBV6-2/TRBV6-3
ASSYLWGQAPSGANVLT
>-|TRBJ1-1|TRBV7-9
ASSHRQGMNTEAF
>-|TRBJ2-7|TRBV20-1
SARKRTHFYEQY
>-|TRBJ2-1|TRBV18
ASSPRTSGLYNEQF
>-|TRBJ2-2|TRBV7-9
ASSPEGNTGELF
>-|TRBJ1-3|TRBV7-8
ASSLSSGNTIY
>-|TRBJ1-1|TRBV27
ASTTKRTGGEGYGNTEAF
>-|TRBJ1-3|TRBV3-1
ASSPGQGGHTIY
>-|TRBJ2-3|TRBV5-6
ASSLSGQGAEDTQY
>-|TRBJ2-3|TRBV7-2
ASSLQGLEADTQY
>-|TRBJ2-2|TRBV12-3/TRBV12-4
ASRPIAGGVTGELF
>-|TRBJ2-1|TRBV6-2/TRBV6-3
ASSSGTSFSEQF
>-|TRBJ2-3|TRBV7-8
ASSQGGRYTDTQY
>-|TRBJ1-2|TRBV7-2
ASSPWGSRDYGYT
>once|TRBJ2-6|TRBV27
ASSFRTRDRGLHSEPNVLT
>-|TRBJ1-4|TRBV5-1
ASSYRGQEKLF
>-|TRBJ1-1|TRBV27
ASRQEGVNTEAF
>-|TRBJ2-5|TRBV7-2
ASSPGGVETQY
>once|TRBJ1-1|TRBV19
ASSFAVGTEAF
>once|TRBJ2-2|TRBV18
ASSPDRRNTGELF
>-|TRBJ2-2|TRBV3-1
ASSQDFTGAGELF
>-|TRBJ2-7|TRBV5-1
ASSSGTANSYEQY
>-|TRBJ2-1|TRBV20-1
SARRRDHEQF
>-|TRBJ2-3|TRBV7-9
ASSHSGRGVNTQY
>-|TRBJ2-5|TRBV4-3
ASSQDLTGRETQY
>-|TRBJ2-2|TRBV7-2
ASSLSRDRLNTGELF
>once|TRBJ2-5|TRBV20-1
SAILTPIQETQY
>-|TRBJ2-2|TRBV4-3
ASSQEGGRAGELF
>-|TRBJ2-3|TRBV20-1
SAVAGTPDTQY
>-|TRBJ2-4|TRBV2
ASSVPPGGNIQY
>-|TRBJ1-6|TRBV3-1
ASSPGTGDSPLH
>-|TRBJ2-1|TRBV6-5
ASSPLAGGPREQF
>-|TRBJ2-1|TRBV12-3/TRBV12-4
ASSPDPKGYNEQF
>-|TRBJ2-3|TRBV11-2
ASSLDGTGTSGTSTDTQY
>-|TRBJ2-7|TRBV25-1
ASSDSGTLAYEQY
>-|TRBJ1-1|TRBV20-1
SARSDRRKLMNTEAF
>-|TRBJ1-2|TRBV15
ATSRDGGRANYGYT
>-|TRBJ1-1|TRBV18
ASSPEGENTEAF